This T cell receptor beta chain was documented in a study of T cell changes during pregnancy in multiple sclerosis. The repertoire was sequenced with immunoSEQ multiplex PCR; TCRdb's copy has only in-frame clones and lacks some. The sample shows tens of thousands of clones, roughly nine tenths of them seen only once. Germline trimming cut 5 bases from V and 6 bases from J; bases unmatched to any gene: 8. CDR3 length: 14 amino acids. CDR1 is MNHNY and CDR2 is SVGAGI in the germline V gene (reference sequence). The clonotype was recovered from a female donor with multiple sclerosis, enrolled in a pregnancy study. Specimen: peripheral blood, collected before pregnancy. V gene TRBV6-6 combines with J gene TRBJ2-7, with 9 nucleotides matching TRBD1. CDR3: CASSQPGQGAEQYF. The CDR3 region has the DNA TGTGCCAGCAGTCAGCCGGGACAGGGAGCCGAGCAGTACTTC.